This T cell receptor (beta chain) was captured in a study of early T cells in non-severe SARS-CoV-2 infection. Study context: Chains stayed unpaired after sequencing of bulk RNA from unsorted whole blood.

This clonotype turned up a few times. The antigen is undetermined. Germline V gene sequence: CDR1 MDHEN, CDR2 SYDVKM. The CDR3 runs 15 residues. V was shortened by 5 bases and J by 6 bases, with 20 bases between the two germline ends. Whole-study findings and limits: Sequences matched to VDJdb favored anti-spike CD8 responses, while private and CD4 specificities were missed.

Researchers tagged individual cDNA molecules with unique molecular identifiers. From the 5' RACE reads, TCRdb called clonotypes with MiXCR, one entry per CDR3 protein. The sample records tens of thousands of distinct CDR3 sequences, under 8% being singletons. Sequenced: whole blood. The rearrangement uses TRBV28 and TRBJ2-7; D ambiguous. The origin of this receptor is an adult who was a healthcare worker with PCR-confirmed SARS-CoV-2 infection or an uninfected control (not recorded which). Here the CDR3 DNA reads TGTGCCAGCAGTGTAAATTTCGGACGGGCCGGCGAGCAGTACTTC. As protein: CASSVNFGRAGEQYF.